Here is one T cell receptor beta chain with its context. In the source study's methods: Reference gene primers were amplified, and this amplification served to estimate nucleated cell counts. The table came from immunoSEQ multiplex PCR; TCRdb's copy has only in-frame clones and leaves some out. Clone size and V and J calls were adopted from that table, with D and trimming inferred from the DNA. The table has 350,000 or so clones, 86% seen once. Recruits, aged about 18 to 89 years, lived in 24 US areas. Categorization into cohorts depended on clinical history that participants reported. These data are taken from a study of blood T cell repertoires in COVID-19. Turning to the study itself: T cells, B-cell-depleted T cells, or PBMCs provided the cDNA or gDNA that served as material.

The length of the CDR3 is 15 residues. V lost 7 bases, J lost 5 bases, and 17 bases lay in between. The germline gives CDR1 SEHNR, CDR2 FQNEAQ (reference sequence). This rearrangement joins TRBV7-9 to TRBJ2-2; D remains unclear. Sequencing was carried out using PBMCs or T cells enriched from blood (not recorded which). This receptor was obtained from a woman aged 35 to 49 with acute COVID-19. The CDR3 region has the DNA TGTGCCAGCATACGTCCAGGCGAAACAACCGGGGAGCTGTTTTTT. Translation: CASIRPGETTGELFF.